The 27 T cell receptor beta chains below were found in one sample sequenced in a study of cytomegalovirus exposure and HLA in healthy donors. Primers: 60 Vbeta forward and 13 Jbeta reverse. TCRdb keeps only in-frame clones here, not all; method: immunoSEQ multiplex PCR. The sample holds about 34,000 clones, 65% to 75% seen once. Sequencing was done on a sample of PBMCs. The receptors originated from a man aged 40-55 years in good health and CMV-seropositive.

V and J are TRBV5-6 and TRBJ1-6, with TRBD1 matching 10 bases. The germline V gene encodes CDR1 SGHDT and CDR2 YYEEEE. The trim removed 0 bases at V and 7 bases at J, leaving 1 base unmatched. The CDR3 sequence is 15 residues long. CDR3 region: CASSLGDRGNSPLHF. The CDR3 DNA reads TGTGCCAGCAGCTTGGGGGACAGGGGAAATTCACCCCTCCACTTT.

The chain is built from TRBV5-8 and TRBJ2-7; TRBD1 is a possible D gene (7 bases). The CDR3 is 14 residues long. Germline CDR1 SGHTS, CDR2 YDEGEE. V dropped 4 bases and J dropped 1 base, with 12 bases sitting between them. CDR3 sequence: CASSATGTSYEQYF. The CDR3 DNA sequence: TGTGCCAGCAGCGCGACAGGGACTTCCTACGAGCAGTACTTC. Full variable domain (rest looked up from reference TRBV5-8 and TRBJ2-7): EAGVTQSPTHLIKTRGQQATLRCSPISGHTSVYWYQQALGLGLQFLLWYDEGEERNRGNFPPRFSGRQFPNYSSELNVNALELEDSALYLCASSATGTSYEQYFGPGTRLTVT.

The chain uses TRBV28 and TRBJ2-7, with D perhaps TRBD2 (6 bases). V shed 8 bases and J shed 4 bases, with 12 bases lying between them. This CDR3 contains 12 residues. Germline V gives CDR1 MDHEN, CDR2 SYDVKM. CDR3 loop: CASFKLAYEQYF. For the CDR3, the DNA is TGTGCCAGCTTCAAACTAGCTTACGAGCAGTACTTC.

The chain recombines TRBV5-1 with TRBJ2-3, with TRBD2 as a possible D gene (6 bases). V lost 3 bases, J lost 2 bases, and 16 bases lay in between. Looked up from germline, CDR1 is SGHRS and CDR2 is YFSETQ. The CDR3 is made up of 16 amino acids. CDR3 in DNA: TGCGCCAGCAGCTCGGCGGGATGGAGGGCCACAGATACGCAGTATTTT. As protein: CASSSAGWRATDTQYF. The full variable domain, in which reference TRBV5-1 and TRBJ2-3 provide the parts outside the CDR3, is KAGVTQTPRYLIKTRGQQVTLSCSPISGHRSVSWYQQTPGQGLQFLFEYFSETQRNKGNFPGRFSGRQFSNSRSEMNVSTLELGDSALYLCASSSAGWRATDTQYFGPGTRLTVL.

As to this clone: A much larger clone differs by one base, so this may be a read error. The chain uses TRBV4-1 and TRBJ1-1, with a weak D call TRBD1 (6 bases). The CDR3 runs 18 residues. The germline V gene encodes CDR1 MGHRA and CDR2 YSYEKL. In DNA form, the CDR3 reads TGCGCCGGCAGCCAAGGGGCGGGGGGCGTGCAGTCCGGCACTGAAGCTTTCTTT. Amino acid sequence: CAGSQGAGGVQSGTEAFF.

The genes are TRBV14 and TRBJ2-2; possibly TRBD2 for D (6 bases). This CDR3 is built from 15 residues. CDR1 SGHDN and CDR2 FVKESK come from the germline V gene. V lost 3 bases and J lost 6, with 14 bases in between. CDR3 sequence reads: CASSQRFGGAGELFF. The CDR3 bases are TGTGCCAGCAGCCAGAGGTTCGGGGGAGCCGGGGAGCTGTTTTTT. The full variable domain, with the rest looked up from reference TRBV14 and TRBJ2-2, is EAGVTQFPSHSVIEKGQTVTLRCDPISGHDNLYWYRRVMGKEIKFLLHFVKESKQDESGMPNNRFLAERTGGTYSTLKVQPAELEDSGVYFCASSQRFGGAGELFFGEGSRLTVL.

The J gene is TRBJ1-2, the V gene TRBV2; no clear D gene. V was trimmed by 6 bases and J by 0 bases, leaving 11 bases between them. Germline values: CDR1 SNHLY, CDR2 FYNNEI. The CDR3 is made up of 14 amino acids. The CDR3 DNA reads TGTGCCAGCAGACCCCATGGAGCTAACTATGGCTACACCTTC. The encoded protein is CASRPHGANYGYTF.

CDR3 sequence: CASSYGGAVYF. The CDR3 region has the DNA TGTGCCAGCAGCTACGGGGGGGCGGTGTACTTC. The chain joins TRBV7-2 to TRBJ2-5, with 8 bases that match TRBD2. The CDR3 consists of 11 residues. With V trimmed by 4 bases and J by 13 bases, 5 bases remained unmatched. Germline V gene lookup returns CDR1 SGHTA and CDR2 FQGNSA.

J is TRBJ1-5 and V is TRBV28, with D possibly matching TRBD1 (6 bases). The germline V gene has CDR1 MDHEN and CDR2 SYDVKM. This CDR3 spans 15 amino acids. Trimming stripped 3 bases from V and 2 bases from J, with 11 bases between. CDR3 sequence (DNA): TGTGCCAGCAGTTTCCAGGGGCGACGCAATCAGCCCCAGCATTTT. Residues: CASSFQGRRNQPQHF.

The V call is TRBV6-5, the J call TRBJ1-5; 9 nucleotides agree with TRBD1. J lost 9 bases, V lost 6 bases, and 6 bases had no gene match. Germline CDR1 reads MNHEY; CDR2 reads SVGAGI. The CDR3 covers 13 residues. The CDR3 loop is CASRKTGGSPQHF. CDR3 coding DNA: TGTGCCAGCAGAAAGACAGGGGGATCGCCCCAGCATTTT.

The DNA of the CDR3 is TGTGCCAGCAGGAACGGACAGAGCTTCTCCTACGAGCAGTACTTC. It encodes CASRNGQSFSYEQYF. The chain combines TRBV2 with TRBJ2-7; D perhaps matches TRBD1 (6 bases). The CDR3 loop spans 15 amino acids. V dropped 6 bases and J dropped 0 bases, with 15 bases sitting between them. Germline values: CDR1 SNHLY, CDR2 FYNNEI.

This chain uses TRBV6-6 with TRBJ1-5; weak D call: TRBD1 (6 bases). V lost 9 bases to trimming and J lost 5 bases, with 14 bases between them. The CDR3 sequence is 13 residues long. Germline loops: CDR1 MNHNY, CDR2 SVGAGI (reference sequence). CDR3 coding DNA: TGTGCCAGTGCTACAGGGTATCATCAGCCCCAGCATTTT. It specifies CASATGYHQPQHF.

This chain links TRBV19 with TRBJ2-1, with a weak D call TRBD1 (6 bases). CDR3 length: 15 amino acids. The V end lost 5 bases, the J end lost 7 bases, and 18 bases lay between the germline ends. The germline CDR1 and CDR2 sequences are LNHDA and SQIVND (reference sequence). CDR3 coding DNA: TGTGCCAGTAGTCCCTCCCGGAGCAGGGGTAATGAGCAGTTCTTC. This gives the protein CASSPSRSRGNEQFF.

For the CDR3, the DNA is TGTGCCAGCAGTGAAAGACTACCCGCAGACGAGCAGTACTTC. Its protein is CASSERLPADEQYF. The chain joins TRBV2 to TRBJ2-7; D is perhaps TRBD2 (5 bases). Trimming took off 2 bases at V and 5 bases at J, with 13 bases between the two ends. The CDR3 loop spans 14 amino acids. The V gene's germline CDR1 is SNHLY and CDR2 FYNNEI.

The CDR3 loop reads CASSPAGTTYEQYF. The CDR3 bases are TGTGCCAGCTCACCAGCAGGGACAACCTACGAGCAGTACTTC. V and J are TRBV18 and TRBJ2-7; D might be TRBD1 (6 bases). Trimming pared 2 bases from V and 2 bases from J, leaving 10 bases between. The CDR3 is 14 amino acids. Germline V lookup: CDR1 KGHSH, CDR2 LQKENI.

CDR3 sequence: CASSIQGAQNTEAFF. Here the CDR3 DNA reads TGTGCCAGTAGTATACAGGGGGCGCAGAACACTGAAGCTTTCTTT. The chain has TRBV19 and TRBJ1-1; TRBD1 agrees at 8 bases. V was clipped by 2 bases and J by 1 base; unmatched bases: 3. CDR1 is LNHDA, CDR2 SQIVND, per germline (reference sequence). The CDR3 extends over 15 amino acids.

The chain recombines TRBV27 with TRBJ2-7; 14 bases fit TRBD2. The CDR3 contains 15 residues. Losses at the gene ends were 5 bases for V and 4 bases for J; bases not matched to a gene: 4. CDR1 is MNHEY, CDR2 SMNVEV, per germline (reference sequence). CDR3 nucleotide sequence: TGTGCCAGCAGTCCAAGGACTAGCGGGGGGTACGAGCAGTACTTC. It yields the protein CASSPRTSGGYEQYF.

J is TRBJ2-2 and V is TRBV7-9; 15 nucleotides line up with TRBD2. The CDR3 spans 16 residues. V lost 4 bases, J lost 8 bases, and 5 bases stayed unmatched. CDR1 SEHNR and CDR2 FQNEAQ come from the germline V gene (reference sequence). The CDR3 coding sequence is TGTGCCAGCAGCTACGGACTAGCGGGGGGGCCTGGGGAGCTGTTTTTT. Residues: CASSYGLAGGPGELFF.

The V and J genes are TRBV6-1 and TRBJ1-2; 7 positions agree with TRBD1. The V segment lost 4 bases and the J segment 8 bases; nucleotides outside the gene matches: 7. CDR3 length: 13 amino acids. Germline V gives CDR1 MNHNS, CDR2 SASEGT. CDR3 in DNA: TGTGCCAGCAGTGGGACAGGCTCGTGGGGCTACACCTTC. Protein sequence: CASSGTGSWGYTF.

This clone was seen more than once but under ten times. The chain carries TRBV5-1 and TRBJ2-2; 10 nucleotides line up with TRBD2. The junction had 5 bases not matched to a gene; V was cut back by 4 bases and J by 2 bases. Germline V gene lookup returns CDR1 SGHRS and CDR2 YFSETQ. The CDR3 length is 16 residues. The DNA of the CDR3 is TGCGCCAGCAGCCCTCGGACTAGCGGAAACACCGGGGAGCTGTTTTTT. Amino acids: CASSPRTSGNTGELFF.

Regarding this clone: A junction end diverges from the germline sequence, so it may reflect a read error. This CDR3 is CATSPPASGRFNF. The CDR3, as DNA: TGTGCCACCAGCCCCCCGGCCAGCGGCAGGTTCAACTTC. This rearrangement joins TRBV15 to TRBJ2-7; perhaps TRBD2 as D (5 bases). Germline V lookup: CDR1 LNHNV, CDR2 YYDKDF (reference sequence). This CDR3 comprises 13 residues.

This chain links TRBV28 with TRBJ2-1, with a possible D match to TRBD1 (6 bases). CDR1 and CDR2 from the germline V gene are MDHEN and SYDVKM. The germline V and J ends were trimmed by 6 bases and 6 bases, with 15 bases remaining between them. CDR3 length: 14 amino acids. CDR3 in amino acids: CASRPGWGLNEQFF. The CDR3 DNA follows: TGTGCCAGCAGGCCGGGATGGGGGCTCAATGAGCAGTTCTTC.

The rearrangement uses TRBV12-5 and TRBJ2-5; 8 bases align to TRBD2. Germline V gives CDR1 LGHNT, CDR2 FRNRAP. The length of the CDR3 is 15 residues. V was pared by 7 bases and J by 5 bases, with 12 bases of the junction left unmatched. The CDR3: CASARFGGALETQYF. The CDR3 DNA is TGTGCTAGTGCCCGATTCGGGGGGGCCCTGGAGACCCAGTACTTC.

This clone was detected only a few times. The chain joins TRBV4-1 to TRBJ2-2; TRBD1 matches 9 bases. V was clipped by 0 bases and J by 6 bases; unmatched bases: 11. Germline V gene sequence: CDR1 MGHRA, CDR2 YSYEKL. The CDR3 length is 18 residues. The CDR3 bases are TGCGCCAGCAGCCAAGATCTCGTGGACAGGGGATTCCCCGGGGAGCTGTTTTTT. Protein sequence: CASSQDLVDRGFPGELFF.

The chain carries TRBV2 and TRBJ1-4; 10 positions agree with TRBD1. Germline CDR1 reads SNHLY; CDR2 reads FYNNEI. There are 16 residues in the CDR3. With V trimmed by 6 bases and J by 2 bases, 6 bases remained unmatched. This CDR3 reads CASRTGTGATNEKLFF. DNA for the CDR3: TGTGCCAGCAGAACCGGGACAGGGGCTACTAATGAAAAACTGTTTTTT.

This chain joins TRBV4-1 and TRBJ2-3; 8 nucleotides match TRBD2. This CDR3 spans 15 amino acids. The V gene end was trimmed by 4 bases and the J gene end by 6 bases; junction bases not matched to a gene: 9. Germline-derived CDR1 and CDR2 are MGHRA and YSYEKL. The CDR3 is CASSRGGLVADTQYF. The DNA for the CDR3 is TGCGCCAGCAGCCGAGGGGGACTAGTGGCGGATACGCAGTATTTT.

This sequence joins TRBV7-9 and TRBJ1-3; D gene ambiguous. The length of the CDR3 is 14 residues. Germline assignment: CDR1 SEHNR and CDR2 FQNEAQ (reference sequence). Trimming stripped 1 base from V and 2 bases from J, with 6 bases between. For the CDR3, the DNA is TGTGCCAGCAGCTTAGGGGCAGCTGGAAACACCATATATTTT. It specifies CASSLGAAGNTIYF.